This T cell receptor (beta chain) was captured in a study of CD8+ T cells in alopecia areata. On the study more broadly: Administration of oral tofacitinib to treated patients was at 5 to 10 mg twice daily.

Study conclusions and caveats: Especially in alopecia totalis/universalis, lesional scalp showed greater clonality than normal scalp did.

Extracted from the samples, RNA was reverse transcribed into cDNA to serve as the sequencing template. Generated by immunoSEQ multiplex PCR, the TCRdb table keeps only in-frame clones and is missing some. This table holds roughly 250,000 clones, approximately 61% found once. Remarks on this clone: Its antigen is currently unknown.

The source material was CD4+ T cells sorted from blood, sampled at week 0. The receptor comes from a human donor with alopecia areata.

Here the CDR3 DNA reads TGTGCCAGCAGTAAAGGGGGCAGGAGCACTGAAGCTTTCTTT. This gives the protein CASSKGGRSTEAFF. V is TRBV13 and J is TRBJ1-1; 7 nucleotides agree with TRBD1. CDR3 length: 14 amino acids. The germline gives CDR1 PRHDT, CDR2 FYEKMQ (reference sequence). With 6 bases clipped from V and 4 bases from J, the junction kept 8 bases outside the gene matches.